These 31 T cell receptor beta chains share one sample of origin, sequenced in a study of T cell responses to AZD1222 COVID-19 vaccine (dated by TCRdb to about 2021). Library preparation employed the immunoSEQ multiplex PCR assay. TCRdb obtained this table from immuneACCESS and retained in-frame rearrangements with V and J assigned. These tables miss some clones; where compared with another copy, unresolved V genes account for less than half of the shortfall, and the remainder is unexplained. The sample table shows 95,000 to 150,000 clones, and about 90% are seen once. Roughly 5.4% of the sample belongs to the ten largest clones. According to the study, the label for this sample's time point signals: baseline before first vaccination. The starting material was peripheral blood, obtained on day 0 of AZD1222 vaccination. The receptors shown here come from an adult in good health.

This CDR3 reads CASSPLSGLLSYEQYF. The CDR3 nucleotides read TGTGCCAGCAGCCCCCTGTCAGGACTATTGTCCTACGAGCAGTACTTC. The V call is TRBV11-1, the J call TRBJ2-7; the D gene is possibly TRBD2 (6 bases). The V end lost 5 bases, the J end lost 1 base, and 18 bases lay between the germline ends. The V gene's germline CDR1 is SGHAT and CDR2 FQDESV (reference sequence). The CDR3 covers 16 residues.

J is TRBJ1-5 and V is TRBV28; maybe TRBD1 (5 bases). The ends were cut back, 8 bases at V and 3 bases at J, with 11 bases in the middle. The CDR3 extends over 13 amino acids. Germline CDR1 and CDR2: MDHEN and SYDVKM. CDR3 in amino acids: CASRRDLNQPQHF. CDR3 DNA: TGTGCCAGCCGCCGGGACCTCAATCAGCCCCAGCATTTT.

CDR3 sequence reads: CASMYFDTQYF. The CDR3 DNA reads as TGTGCCAGCATGTACTTTGATACGCAGTATTTT. The V gene is TRBV27, the J gene TRBJ2-3; D gene unclear. The CDR3 loop spans 11 amino acids. Trimming pared 7 bases from V and 6 bases from J, leaving 8 bases between. Germline CDR1 reads MNHEY; CDR2 reads SMNVEV (reference sequence).

This sequence joins TRBV19 and TRBJ1-5, with TRBD1 matching over 7 bases. This CDR3 contains 15 residues. V was pared by 6 bases and J by 4 bases, with 9 bases of the junction left unmatched. Germline V gives CDR1 LNHDA, CDR2 SQIVND (reference sequence). The CDR3 DNA follows: TGTGCCAGTAGGACCGACAGGGCACTAAATCAGCCCCAGCATTTT. As protein: CASRTDRALNQPQHF.

The V call is TRBV5-1, the J call TRBJ1-1; 8 bases are shared with TRBD1. CDR3 size: 13 residues. The junction had 4 bases not matched to a gene; V was cut back by 7 bases and J by 2 bases. Germline V lookup: CDR1 SGHRS, CDR2 YFSETQ. The CDR3: CASAGQGNTEAFF. The CDR3 bases are TGCGCCAGCGCCGGACAGGGCAACACTGAAGCTTTCTTT.

The chain joins TRBV28 to TRBJ2-3; 8 bases are shared with TRBD2. Germline V gene lookup returns CDR1 MDHEN and CDR2 SYDVKM. With V trimmed by 6 bases and J by 3 bases, 8 bases remained unmatched. The CDR3 covers 15 residues. CDR3: CASSLSGLVTDTQYF. DNA of the CDR3: TGTGCCAGCAGCCTATCGGGACTAGTTACAGATACGCAGTATTTT. The full variable domain, its missing parts supplied by reference TRBV28 and TRBJ2-3, is DVKVTQSSRYLVKRTGEKVFLECVQDMDHENMFWYRQDPGLGLRLIYFSYDVKMKEKGDIPEGYSVSREKKERFSLILESASTNQTSMYLCASSLSGLVTDTQYFGPGTRLTVL.

J is TRBJ1-3 and V is TRBV4-1; perhaps TRBD1 as D (5 bases). The CDR3 contains 15 residues. Trimming left V 3 bases short and J 4 bases short, with 13 bases between. Per the germline V gene, CDR1 is MGHRA and CDR2 is YSYEKL. CDR3 bases: TGCGCCAGCAGCCATGGGGGAAATTCGGGAAACACCATATATTTT. Residues: CASSHGGNSGNTIYF.

The CDR3 here is CASSLGFYNEQFF. The CDR3 DNA reads as TGTGCCAGCAGTTTAGGATTCTACAATGAGCAGTTCTTC. The chain carries TRBV28 and TRBJ2-1; no reliable D call. CDR1 is MDHEN and CDR2 is SYDVKM in the germline V gene. Trimming cost V 2 bases and J 3 bases, with 5 bases left between them. This CDR3 is 13 amino acids long.

The chain has TRBV12-3 or TRBV12-4 and TRBJ1-2; D not resolved. Trimming took off 1 base at V and 8 bases at J, with 5 bases between the two ends. The CDR3 runs 11 residues. DNA of the CDR3: TGTGCCAGCAGTTTAGTTGTCGGCTACACCTTC. Encoded protein: CASSLVVGYTF.

The chain carries TRBV6-1 and TRBJ2-7; 7 bases line up with TRBD1. CDR3 length: 14 amino acids. Germline lookup yields CDR1 MNHNS and CDR2 SASEGT. The V segment lost 2 bases and the J segment 2 bases; nucleotides outside the gene matches: 3. The CDR3 DNA reads TGTGCCAGCAGTGAAAGGGGACAGACCTACGAGCAGTACTTC. It encodes CASSERGQTYEQYF.

In its sample, this clone was seen once. The CDR3 nucleotides are TGTGCCAGCAGCGTAGCACAGGCTTATAATTCACCCCTCCACTTT. Translating gives CASSVAQAYNSPLHF. The chain combines TRBV9 with TRBJ1-6, with D possibly matching TRBD1 (5 bases). This CDR3 contains 15 residues. V lost 0 bases and J 4 bases, leaving 8 bases between the germline ends. Germline V gene data show CDR1 as SGDLS and CDR2 as YYNGEE.

The chain is built from TRBV19 and TRBJ1-5; D may be TRBD1 (6 bases). The CDR3 loop spans 14 amino acids. Deletions cut 7 bases from V and 5 bases from J, with 15 bases between. Germline CDR1 is LNHDA and CDR2 is SQIVND (reference sequence). CDR3 sequence (DNA): TGTGCCAGTACCCTGGACAGTTCTCATCAGCCCCAGCATTTT. Protein: CASTLDSSHQPQHF.

The chain links TRBV5-5 to TRBJ1-4; TRBD1 agrees at 7 bases. Trimming cost V 4 bases and J 3 bases; bases outside gene matches: 12. CDR1 and CDR2 from the germline V gene are SGHKS and YYEKEE (reference sequence). The CDR3 is 17 amino acids. The CDR3, as DNA: TGTGCCAGCAGCCGGGACAGTCTAGATACGGCTAATGAAAAACTGTTTTTT. Translating it yields CASSRDSLDTANEKLFF.

This rearrangement joins TRBV7-8 to TRBJ2-5; tentatively, D is TRBD1 (5 bases). This CDR3 is 13 amino acids long. Germline CDR1 and CDR2: SGHVS and FQNEAQ. Trimming removed 1 base at V and 7 bases at J, with 10 bases between. CDR3 loop: CASSLGQRGTQYF. In DNA, the CDR3 is TGTGCCAGCAGCTTAGGACAAAGGGGGACCCAGTACTTC.

The V and J genes are TRBV7-2 and TRBJ2-1; D gene ambiguous. The CDR3 loop spans 11 amino acids. Per the germline V gene, CDR1 is SGHTA and CDR2 is FQGNSA. Trimming removed 5 bases from V and 5 bases from J, with 4 bases in between. In DNA form, the CDR3 reads TGTGCCAGCAGCCAGAACAATGAGCAGTTCTTC. This encodes CASSQNNEQFF.

The chain combines TRBV19 with TRBJ1-5; a possible D gene is TRBD1 (6 bases). Germline CDR1 is LNHDA and CDR2 is SQIVND (reference sequence). The CDR3 is 17 residues long. Trimming pared 6 bases from V and 3 bases from J, leaving 21 bases between. Written as DNA, the CDR3 is TGTGCCAGTAGGCGTGGGGGGCGCATATCCCCCAATCAGCCCCAGCATTTT. Its translation: CASRRGGRISPNQPQHF.

The rearrangement links TRBV9 to TRBJ1-2; 7 bases are a match to TRBD1. Germline trimming cut 4 bases from V and 7 bases from J; bases unmatched to any gene: 1. CDR3 size: 11 residues. Germline-derived CDR1 and CDR2 are SGDLS and YYNGEE. Here the CDR3 DNA reads TGTGCCAGCAGCACAGGGGTTGGCTACACCTTC. It codes for CASSTGVGYTF. The variable domain in full, completed from reference TRBV9 and TRBJ1-2, reads DSGVTQTPKHLITATGQRVTLRCSPRSGDLSVYWYQQSLDQGLQFLIQYYNGEERAKGNILERFSAQQFPDLHSELNLSSLELGDSALYFCASSTGVGYTFGSGTRLTVV.

This sequence joins TRBV3-1 (or the pseudogene TRBV3-2) and TRBJ2-1, with D perhaps TRBD2 (6 bases). This CDR3 spans 22 amino acids. V was pared by 0 bases and J by 6 bases, with 33 bases between. The germline V gene has CDR1 LGHDT and CDR2 YNNKEL (reference sequence). CDR3 in amino acids: CASSQDGPPAEGVNVRGNEQFF. CDR3 sequence (DNA): TGTGCCAGCAGCCAAGATGGACCCCCAGCGGAGGGAGTGAACGTTAGGGGCAATGAGCAGTTCTTC.

The chain joins TRBV30 to TRBJ2-3, with a weak D call TRBD2 (6 bases). Per germline, CDR1 GTSNPN and CDR2 SVGIG (reference sequence). V was cut by 5 bases and J by 0 bases, with 9 bases left in between. CDR3 length equals 13 residues. CDR3 nucleotide sequence: TGTGCCTGGGGTCGGGAGAGCACAGATACGCAGTATTTT. Amino acids: CAWGRESTDTQYF. The whole variable domain, filled in from reference TRBV30 and TRBJ2-3, reads SQTIHQWPATLVQPVGSPLSLECTVEGTSNPNLYWYRQAAGRGLQLLFYSVGIGQISSEVPQNLSASRPQDRQFILSSKKLLLSDSGFYLCAWGRESTDTQYFGPGTRLTVL.

The genes are TRBV5-1 and TRBJ1-4, with TRBD1 as a possible D gene (5 bases). The germline V and J ends were trimmed by 5 bases and 2 bases, with 10 bases remaining between them. CDR3 length: 14 amino acids. Germline loops: CDR1 SGHRS, CDR2 YFSETQ. In DNA, the CDR3 is TGCGCCAGCAGGAAAGGGGCGACTAATGAAAAACTGTTTTTT. It encodes CASRKGATNEKLFF.

J is TRBJ2-2 and V is TRBV6-5; D might be TRBD1 or TRBD2, each matching 5 bases. CDR3 length: 16 residues. V shed 1 base and J shed 6 bases, with 15 bases lying between them. Germline V gene lookup returns CDR1 MNHEY and CDR2 SVGAGI. CDR3 nucleotide sequence: TGTGCCAGCAGTTACTTGGGGGACGCCGGCCCCGGGGAGCTGTTTTTT. It encodes CASSYLGDAGPGELFF.

This rearrangement joins TRBV3-1 (or the pseudogene TRBV3-2) to TRBJ2-1; 9 bases agree with TRBD2. V dropped 2 bases and J dropped 7; count of bases not matched to a gene: 12. Germline V gene data show CDR1 as LGHDT and CDR2 as YNNKEL (reference sequence). CDR3 length: 17 amino acids. The CDR3 spells CASSQHPSGIGGNEQFF. The CDR3, as DNA: TGTGCCAGCAGCCAACACCCTAGCGGGATTGGAGGGAATGAGCAGTTCTTC.

This clone has a single count. The chain recombines TRBV7-3 with TRBJ1-1; D not resolved. This CDR3 has 15 amino acids. Germline V CDR1 and CDR2: SGHTA, FQGTGA. Trimming removed 2 bases at V and 2 bases at J, with 12 bases between. The CDR3 DNA reads TGTGCCAGCAGCTTATTCGATTATCTTAACACTGAAGCTTTCTTT. It specifies CASSLFDYLNTEAFF.

This clone was detected only once. At the DNA level, this CDR3 is encoded by other sequences in the same sample as well. The V call is TRBV30, the J call TRBJ2-7; a possible D gene is TRBD1 (6 bases). This CDR3 spans 12 amino acids. The germline V gene has CDR1 GTSNPN and CDR2 SVGIG (reference sequence). The ends were cut back, 4 bases at V and 4 bases at J, with 11 bases in the middle. CDR3 loop: CAWKQGTYEQYF. In nucleotides, the CDR3 is TGTGCCTGGAAACAGGGTACATACGAGCAGTACTTC.

This rearrangement joins TRBV7-9 to TRBJ1-2; unclear D gene. This CDR3 comprises 14 residues. The germline CDR1 and CDR2 sequences are SEHNR and FQNEAQ (reference sequence). V was clipped by 3 bases and J by 8 bases, with 16 bases between them. CDR3 nucleotide sequence: TGTGCCAGCAGCTTCAGCGGAGGACCGATGGGCTACACCTTC. Translation: CASSFSGGPMGYTF. Combining the CDR3 with reference TRBV7-9 and TRBJ1-2 gives the whole variable domain DTGVSQNPRHKITKRGQNVTFRCDPISEHNRLYWYRQTLGQGPEFLTYFQNEAQLEKSRLLSDRFSAERPKGSFSTLEIQRTEQGDSAMYLCASSFSGGPMGYTFGSGTRLTVV.

This chain links TRBV9 with TRBJ2-1; 9 nucleotides agree with TRBD2. After removal of 0 bases from V and 6 bases from J, the junction contained 7 bases not matched to a gene. CDR1 is SGDLS, CDR2 YYNGEE, per germline. The CDR3 extends over 16 amino acids. The CDR3 bases are TGTGCCAGCAGCGTAGGACCGGGAGCGGGGGGCAATGAGCAGTTCTTC. It codes for CASSVGPGAGGNEQFF. Using reference TRBV9 and TRBJ2-1 for the parts outside the CDR3, the full variable domain is DSGVTQTPKHLITATGQRVTLRCSPRSGDLSVYWYQQSLDQGLQFLIQYYNGEERAKGNILERFSAQQFPDLHSELNLSSLELGDSALYFCASSVGPGAGGNEQFFGPGTRLTVL.

The rearrangement links TRBV25-1 to TRBJ1-1; no firm D call. Germline V gene lookup returns CDR1 MGHDK and CDR2 SYGVNS. V lost 6 bases and J lost 7, with 12 bases in between. The CDR3 loop spans 12 amino acids. CDR3 in DNA: TGTGCCAGCAGCCCCTACGGGGATGAAGCTTTCTTT. This sequence encodes CASSPYGDEAFF. Full variable domain (missing parts from reference TRBV25-1 and TRBJ1-1): EADIYQTPRYLVIGTGKKITLECSQTMGHDKMYWYQQDPGMELHLIHYSYGVNSTEKGDLSSESTVSRIRTEHFPLTLESARPSHTSQYLCASSPYGDEAFFGQGTRLTVV.

CDR3 DNA: TGTGCCAGCAGCCGGCAGGGGGCTTCGTGGGGCTACACCTTC. This translates into CASSRQGASWGYTF. This chain links TRBV7-9 with TRBJ1-2; 8 bases agree with TRBD1. CDR1 and CDR2 from the germline V gene are SEHNR and FQNEAQ (reference sequence). The V gene end was trimmed by 5 bases and the J gene end by 8 bases; junction bases not matched to a gene: 10. The CDR3 is made up of 14 amino acids.

The chain employs TRBV6-4 and TRBJ1-5; D is possibly TRBD1 (6 bases). V was cut by 4 bases and J by 7 bases, with 14 bases left in between. Germline assignment: CDR1 MRHNA and CDR2 SNTAGT. The CDR3 covers 14 residues. CDR3 in amino acids: CASSALGGQQPQHF. In DNA, the CDR3 is TGTGCCAGCAGTGCTCTCGGGGGGCAACAGCCCCAGCATTTT.

This clone has more than one count but fewer than ten. The chain links TRBV11-3 to TRBJ1-4, with TRBD1 as a possible D gene (5 bases). Germline assignment: CDR1 SGHNT and CDR2 YENEEA. The CDR3 contains 14 residues. The ends were cut back, 3 bases at V and 0 bases at J, with 5 bases in the middle. CDR3 in amino acids: CASSLGATNEKLFF. In nucleotides, the CDR3 is TGTGCCAGCAGCTTGGGGGCAACTAATGAAAAACTGTTTTTT.

J is TRBJ2-1 and V is TRBV24-1; TRBD2 matches 7 bases. This CDR3 spans 15 amino acids. Trimming cost V 5 bases and J 4 bases; bases outside gene matches: 7. Germline lookup yields CDR1 KGHDR and CDR2 SFDVKD. The chain's CDR3 is CATSARLANYNEQFF. The CDR3 DNA reads as TGTGCCACCAGTGCCCGACTAGCAAATTACAATGAGCAGTTCTTC.